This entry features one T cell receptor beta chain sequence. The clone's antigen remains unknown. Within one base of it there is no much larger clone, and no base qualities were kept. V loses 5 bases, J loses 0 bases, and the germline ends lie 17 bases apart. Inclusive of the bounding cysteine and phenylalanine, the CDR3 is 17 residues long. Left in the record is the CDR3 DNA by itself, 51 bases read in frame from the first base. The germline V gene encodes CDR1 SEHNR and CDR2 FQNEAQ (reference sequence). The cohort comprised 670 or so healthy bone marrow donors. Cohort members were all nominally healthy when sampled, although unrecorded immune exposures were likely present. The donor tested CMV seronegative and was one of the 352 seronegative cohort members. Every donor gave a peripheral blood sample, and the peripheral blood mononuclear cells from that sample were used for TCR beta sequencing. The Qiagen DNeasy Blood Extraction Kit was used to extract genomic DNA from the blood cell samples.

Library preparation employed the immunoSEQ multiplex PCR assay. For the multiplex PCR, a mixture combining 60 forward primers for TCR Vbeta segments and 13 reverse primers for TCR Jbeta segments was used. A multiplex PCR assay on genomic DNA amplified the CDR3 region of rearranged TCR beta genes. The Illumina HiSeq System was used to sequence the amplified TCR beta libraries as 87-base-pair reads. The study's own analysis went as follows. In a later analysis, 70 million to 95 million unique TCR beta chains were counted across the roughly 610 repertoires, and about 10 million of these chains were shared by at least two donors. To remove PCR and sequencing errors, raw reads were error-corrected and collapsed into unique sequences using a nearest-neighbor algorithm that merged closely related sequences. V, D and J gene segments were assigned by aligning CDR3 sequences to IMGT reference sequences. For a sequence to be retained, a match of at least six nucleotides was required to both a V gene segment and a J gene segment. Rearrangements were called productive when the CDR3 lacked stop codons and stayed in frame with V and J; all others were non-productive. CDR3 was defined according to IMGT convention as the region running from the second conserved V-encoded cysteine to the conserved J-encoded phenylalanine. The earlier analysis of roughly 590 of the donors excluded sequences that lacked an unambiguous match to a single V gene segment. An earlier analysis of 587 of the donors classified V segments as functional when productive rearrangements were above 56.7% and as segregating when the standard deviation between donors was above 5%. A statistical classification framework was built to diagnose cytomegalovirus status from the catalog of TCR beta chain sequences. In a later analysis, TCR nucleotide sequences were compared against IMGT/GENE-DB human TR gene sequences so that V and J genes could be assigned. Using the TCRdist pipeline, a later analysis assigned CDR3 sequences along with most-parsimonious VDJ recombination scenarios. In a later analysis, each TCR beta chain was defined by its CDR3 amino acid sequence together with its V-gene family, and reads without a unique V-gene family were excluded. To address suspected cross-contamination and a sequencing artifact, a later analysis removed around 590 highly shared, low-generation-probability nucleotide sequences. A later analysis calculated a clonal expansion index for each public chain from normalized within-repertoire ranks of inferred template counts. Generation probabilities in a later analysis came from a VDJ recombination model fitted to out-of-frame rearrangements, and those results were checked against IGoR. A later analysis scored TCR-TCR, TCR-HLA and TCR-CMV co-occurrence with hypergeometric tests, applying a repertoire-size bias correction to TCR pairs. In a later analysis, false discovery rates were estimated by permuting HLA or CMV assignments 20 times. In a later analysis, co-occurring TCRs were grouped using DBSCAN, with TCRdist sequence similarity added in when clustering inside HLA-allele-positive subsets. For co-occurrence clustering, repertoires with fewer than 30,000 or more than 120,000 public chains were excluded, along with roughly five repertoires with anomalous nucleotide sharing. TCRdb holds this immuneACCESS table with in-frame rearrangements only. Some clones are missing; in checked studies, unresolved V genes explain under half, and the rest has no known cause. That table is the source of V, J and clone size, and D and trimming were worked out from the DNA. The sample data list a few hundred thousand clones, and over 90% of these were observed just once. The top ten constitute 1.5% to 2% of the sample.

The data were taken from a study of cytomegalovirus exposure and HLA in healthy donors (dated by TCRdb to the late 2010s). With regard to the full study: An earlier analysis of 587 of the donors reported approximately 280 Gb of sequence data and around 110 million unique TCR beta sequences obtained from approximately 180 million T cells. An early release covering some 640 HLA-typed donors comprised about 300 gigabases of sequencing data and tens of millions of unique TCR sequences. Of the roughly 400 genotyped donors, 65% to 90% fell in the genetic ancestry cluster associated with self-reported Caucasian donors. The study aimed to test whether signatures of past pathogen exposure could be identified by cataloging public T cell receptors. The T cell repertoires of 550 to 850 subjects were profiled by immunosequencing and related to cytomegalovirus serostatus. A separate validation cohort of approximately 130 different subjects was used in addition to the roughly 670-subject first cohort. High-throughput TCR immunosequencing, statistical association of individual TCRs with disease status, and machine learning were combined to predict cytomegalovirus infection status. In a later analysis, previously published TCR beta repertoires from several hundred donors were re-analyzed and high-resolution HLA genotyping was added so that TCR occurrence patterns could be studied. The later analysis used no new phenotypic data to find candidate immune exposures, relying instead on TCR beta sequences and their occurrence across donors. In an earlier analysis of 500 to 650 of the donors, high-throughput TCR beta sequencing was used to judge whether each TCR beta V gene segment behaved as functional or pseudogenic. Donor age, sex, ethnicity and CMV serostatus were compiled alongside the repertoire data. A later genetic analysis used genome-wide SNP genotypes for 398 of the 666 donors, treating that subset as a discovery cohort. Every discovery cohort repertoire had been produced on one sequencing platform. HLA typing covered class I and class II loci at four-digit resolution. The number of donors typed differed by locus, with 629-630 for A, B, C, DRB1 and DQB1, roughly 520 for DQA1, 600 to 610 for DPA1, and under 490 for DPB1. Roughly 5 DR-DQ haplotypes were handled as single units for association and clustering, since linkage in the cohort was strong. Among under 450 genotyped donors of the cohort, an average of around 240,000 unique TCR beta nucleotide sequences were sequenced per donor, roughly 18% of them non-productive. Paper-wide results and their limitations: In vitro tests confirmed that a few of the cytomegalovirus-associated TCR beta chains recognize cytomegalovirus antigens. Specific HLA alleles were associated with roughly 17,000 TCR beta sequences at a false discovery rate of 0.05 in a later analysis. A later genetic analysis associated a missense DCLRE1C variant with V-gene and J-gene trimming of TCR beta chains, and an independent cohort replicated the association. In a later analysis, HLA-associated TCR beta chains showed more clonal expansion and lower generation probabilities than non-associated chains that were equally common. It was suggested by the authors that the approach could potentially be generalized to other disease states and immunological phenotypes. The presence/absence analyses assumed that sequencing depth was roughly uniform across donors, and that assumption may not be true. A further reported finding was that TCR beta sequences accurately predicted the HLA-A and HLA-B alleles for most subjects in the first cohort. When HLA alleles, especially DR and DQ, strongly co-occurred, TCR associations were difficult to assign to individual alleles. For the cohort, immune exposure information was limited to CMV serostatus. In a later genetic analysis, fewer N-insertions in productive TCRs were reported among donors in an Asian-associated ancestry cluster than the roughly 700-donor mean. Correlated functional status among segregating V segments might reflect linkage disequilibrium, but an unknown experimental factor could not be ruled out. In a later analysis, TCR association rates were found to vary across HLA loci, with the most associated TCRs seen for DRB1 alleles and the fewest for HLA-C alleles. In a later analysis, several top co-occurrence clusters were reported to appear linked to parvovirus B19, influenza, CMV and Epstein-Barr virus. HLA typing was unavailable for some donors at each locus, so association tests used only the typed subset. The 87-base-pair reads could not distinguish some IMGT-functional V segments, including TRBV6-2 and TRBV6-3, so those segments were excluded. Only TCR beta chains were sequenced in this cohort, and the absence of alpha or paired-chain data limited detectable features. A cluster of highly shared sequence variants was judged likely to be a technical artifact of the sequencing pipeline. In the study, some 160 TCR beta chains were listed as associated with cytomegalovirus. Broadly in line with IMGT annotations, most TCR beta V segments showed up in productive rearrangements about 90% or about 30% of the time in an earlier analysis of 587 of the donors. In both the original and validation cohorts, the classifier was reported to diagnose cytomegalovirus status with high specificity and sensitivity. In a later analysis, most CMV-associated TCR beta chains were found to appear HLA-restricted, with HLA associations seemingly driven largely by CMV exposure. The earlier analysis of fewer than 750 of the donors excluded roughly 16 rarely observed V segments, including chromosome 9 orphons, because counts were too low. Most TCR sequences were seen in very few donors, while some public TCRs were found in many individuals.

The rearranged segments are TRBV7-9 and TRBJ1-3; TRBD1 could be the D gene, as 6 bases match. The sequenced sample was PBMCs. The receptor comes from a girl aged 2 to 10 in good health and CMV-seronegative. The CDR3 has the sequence CASSTLTGDSSGNTIYF. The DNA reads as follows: TGTGCCAGCAGCACGTTGACAGGTGATAGCTCTGGAAACACCATATATTTT.